A selection of T cell receptor beta chains follows, all from one sample in a study of blood T cell repertoires in COVID-19. Repertoires were generated with immunoSEQ multiplex PCR, while TCRdb's copy carries only in-frame clones and drops some. The sample holds about 120,000 clones, around 82% seen once. Input material: peripheral blood. The origin of the receptors is a human donor in a cohort sampled during active COVID-19. CDR3s include the opening cysteine and the closing phenylalanine or tryptophan. The order of the fields is D gene, V gene, J gene, clone size, CDR3 protein, CDR3 DNA. The D gene is left open where the match is weak. Clone size is stated in some rows and not others, as once, few, many or a class when expanded.

D: .
V: TRBV2
J: TRBJ2-3
size: .
CDR3: CASRLDHPTGTDTQYF
DNA: TGTGCCAGCAGGTTGGACCATCCGACAGGCACAGATACGCAGTATTTT

D: TRBD1
V: TRBV10-1
J: TRBJ2-5
size: .
CDR3: CASSESGTGRFGETQYF
DNA: TGCGCCAGCAGTGAGTCAGGGACAGGTCGTTTTGGAGAGACCCAGTACTTC

D: TRBD2
V: TRBV5-1
J: TRBJ2-7
size: .
CDR3: CASSQRHSGGVYEQYF
DNA: TGCGCCAGCAGCCAAAGGCATAGCGGGGGGGTCTACGAGCAGTACTTC

D: .
V: TRBV4-1
J: TRBJ1-2
size: few
CDR3: CASSQNPGPRDYGYTF
DNA: TGCGCCAGCAGCCAAAACCCCGGGCCTCGGGATTATGGCTACACCTTC

D: TRBD1
V: TRBV19
J: TRBJ2-2
size: .
CDR3: CASSQQGDGELFF
DNA: TGTGCCAGTAGTCAACAGGGGGACGGGGAGCTGTTTTTT

D: .
V: TRBV6-5
J: TRBJ1-6
size: .
CDR3: CASTRQNYNSPLHF
DNA: TGTGCCAGCACGAGGCAGAACTATAATTCACCCCTCCACTTT

D: .
V: TRBV10-2
J: TRBJ1-1
size: .
CDR3: CASSEQGKNTEAFF
DNA: TGCGCCAGCAGTGAACAGGGCAAGAACACTGAAGCTTTCTTT

D: .
V: TRBV9
J: TRBJ2-7
size: .
CDR3: CASSPDRAGGRQYF
DNA: TGTGCCAGCAGCCCTGACAGGGCCGGGGGTAGGCAGTACTTC

D: TRBD2
V: TRBV6-6
J: TRBJ2-1
size: .
CDR3: CASRFDGGIYNEQFF
DNA: TGTGCCAGCAGATTCGACGGGGGGATCTACAATGAGCAGTTCTTC

D: TRBD1
V: TRBV4-3
J: TRBJ1-4
size: .
CDR3: CASSQLTGYNEKLFF
DNA: TGCGCCAGCAGCCAGTTGACAGGGTATAATGAAAAACTGTTTTTT

D: TRBD1
V: TRBV19
J: TRBJ1-5
size: .
CDR3: CASTPGQGSGNQPQHF
DNA: TGTGCCAGTACTCCTGGACAGGGAAGTGGAAATCAGCCCCAGCATTTT

D: TRBD2
V: TRBV6-5
J: TRBJ2-1
size: .
CDR3: CASTLLAGGTYEQFF
DNA: TGTGCCAGCACCCTACTAGCGGGGGGAACCTATGAGCAGTTCTTC

D: .
V: TRBV2
J: TRBJ1-6
size: .
CDR3: CASSENSNSPLHF
DNA: TGTGCCAGCAGTGAAAACAGTAATTCACCCCTCCACTTT

D: TRBD1
V: TRBV5-1
J: TRBJ1-2
size: .
CDR3: CASSLGWQGAVGNGYTF
DNA: TGCGCCAGCAGCTTGGGTTGGCAGGGGGCTGTGGGCAATGGCTACACCTTC

D: .
V: TRBV5-5
J: TRBJ2-7
size: .
CDR3: CASSLGGHSYEQYF
DNA: TGTGCCAGCAGCTTGGGTGGCCACTCCTACGAGCAGTACTTC

D: TRBD1
V: TRBV6-6
J: TRBJ2-3
size: .
CDR3: CASSGQGGTDTQYF
DNA: TGTGCCAGCAGTGGACAGGGTGGCACAGATACGCAGTATTTT

D: TRBD1
V: TRBV7-2
J: TRBJ1-4
size: .
CDR3: CASSDPIQTGRGEKLFF
DNA: TGTGCCAGCAGCGATCCGATCCAGACAGGGCGGGGAGAAAAACTGTTTTTT

D: .
V: TRBV7-2
J: TRBJ1-2
size: .
CDR3: CASSLLSGDGGYTF
DNA: TGTGCCAGCAGCTTACTCTCAGGGGACGGTGGCTACACCTTC

D: .
V: TRBV11-3
J: TRBJ2-3
size: .
CDR3: CASSLRHSDTQYF
DNA: TGTGCCAGCAGCCTTAGACACTCTGATACGCAGTATTTT

D: TRBD2
V: TRBV11-3
J: TRBJ2-5
size: few
CDR3: CASSSGRGQETQYF
DNA: TGTGCCAGCAGCTCCGGGAGGGGCCAAGAGACCCAGTACTTC

D: TRBD1
V: TRBV23-1
J: TRBJ2-3
size: once
CDR3: CARNRGDTDTQYF
DNA: TGCGCCAGGAACAGGGGGGACACAGATACGCAGTATTTT

D: .
V: TRBV11-2
J: TRBJ2-3
size: .
CDR3: CASSLGGKAGGDTQYF
DNA: TGTGCCAGCAGCTTAGGAGGCAAAGCCGGGGGAGATACGCAGTATTTT

D: .
V: TRBV2
J: TRBJ2-3
size: .
CDR3: CASRGDTDTQYF
DNA: TGTGCCAGCAGAGGGGATACAGATACGCAGTATTTT

D: .
V: TRBV18
J: TRBJ2-6
size: .
CDR3: CASSPLQTGANVLTF
DNA: TGTGCCAGCTCACCACTCCAGACTGGGGCCAACGTCCTGACTTTC

D: TRBD1
V: TRBV24-1
J: TRBJ2-1
size: .
CDR3: CATSVDRASGEQFF
DNA: TGTGCCACCAGTGTCGACAGGGCCTCGGGTGAGCAGTTCTTC

D: .
V: TRBV5-5
J: TRBJ2-7
size: .
CDR3: CASSLRGLSYEQYF
DNA: TGTGCCAGCAGCTTGCGAGGGCTCTCCTACGAGCAGTACTTC

D: TRBD1
V: TRBV20-1
J: TRBJ2-3
size: few
CDR3: CSASRGQAHTDTQYF
DNA: TGCAGTGCTAGTCGGGGACAGGCGCACACAGATACGCAGTATTTT

D: .
V: TRBV7-2
J: TRBJ2-7
size: .
CDR3: CASSSHQGPYEQYF
DNA: TGTGCCAGCAGCTCACACCAGGGCCCCTACGAGCAGTACTTC

D: .
V: TRBV3-1/TRBV3-2
J: TRBJ2-3
size: .
CDR3: CASSQDTGVSSDTQYF
DNA: TGTGCCAGCAGCCAAGATACCGGGGTCAGTTCAGATACGCAGTATTTT

D: TRBD2
V: TRBV25-1
J: TRBJ2-3
size: .
CDR3: CASSDPGRESNTQYF
DNA: TGTGCCAGCAGTGACCCTGGGAGGGAATCGAATACGCAGTATTTT

D: TRBD1
V: TRBV2
J: TRBJ2-7
size: .
CDR3: CASSPTGESSYEQYF
DNA: TGTGCCAGCAGTCCGACAGGGGAATCTAGCTACGAGCAGTACTTC